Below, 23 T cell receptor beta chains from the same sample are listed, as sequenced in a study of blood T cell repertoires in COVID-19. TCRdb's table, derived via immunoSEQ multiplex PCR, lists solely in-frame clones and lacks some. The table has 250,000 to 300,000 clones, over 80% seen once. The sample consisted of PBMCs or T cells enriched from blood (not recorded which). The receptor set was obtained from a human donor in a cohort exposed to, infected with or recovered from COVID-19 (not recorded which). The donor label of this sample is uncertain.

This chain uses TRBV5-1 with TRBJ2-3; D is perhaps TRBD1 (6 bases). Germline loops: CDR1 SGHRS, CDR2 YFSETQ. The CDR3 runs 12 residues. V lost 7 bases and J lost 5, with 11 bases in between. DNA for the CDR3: TGCGCCAGCTCGACCAGGGGAGATACGCAGTATTTT. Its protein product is CASSTRGDTQYF.

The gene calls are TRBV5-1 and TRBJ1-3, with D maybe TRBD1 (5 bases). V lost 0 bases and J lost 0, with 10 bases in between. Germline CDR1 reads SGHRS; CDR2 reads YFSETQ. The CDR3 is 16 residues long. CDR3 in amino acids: CASSLGFGGSGNTIYF. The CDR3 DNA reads TGCGCCAGCAGCTTGGGGTTCGGGGGCTCTGGAAACACCATATATTTT.

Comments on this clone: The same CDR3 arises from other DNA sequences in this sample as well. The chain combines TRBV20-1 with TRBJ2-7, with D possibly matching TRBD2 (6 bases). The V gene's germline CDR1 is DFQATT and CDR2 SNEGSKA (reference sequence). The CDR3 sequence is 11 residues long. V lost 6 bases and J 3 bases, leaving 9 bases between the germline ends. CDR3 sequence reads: CSARDGYEQYF. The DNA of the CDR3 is TGCAGTGCGCGGGACGGCTACGAGCAGTACTTC.

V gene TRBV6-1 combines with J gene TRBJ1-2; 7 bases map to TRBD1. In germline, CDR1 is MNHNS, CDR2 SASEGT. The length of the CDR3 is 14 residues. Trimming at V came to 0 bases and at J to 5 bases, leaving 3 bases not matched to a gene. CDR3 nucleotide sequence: TGTGCCAGCAGTGAAGCGCAGGGGGTATATGGCTACACCTTC. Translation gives CASSEAQGVYGYTF.

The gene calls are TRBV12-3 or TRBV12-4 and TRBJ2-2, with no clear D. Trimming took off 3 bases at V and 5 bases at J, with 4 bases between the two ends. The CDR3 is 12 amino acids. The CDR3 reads CASSLQTGELFF. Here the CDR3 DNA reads TGTGCCAGCAGTTTGCAGACCGGGGAGCTGTTTTTT.

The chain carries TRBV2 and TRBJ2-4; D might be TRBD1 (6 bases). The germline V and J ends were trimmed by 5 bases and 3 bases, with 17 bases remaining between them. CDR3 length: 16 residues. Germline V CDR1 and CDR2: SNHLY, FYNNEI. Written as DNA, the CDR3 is TGTGCCAGCAGTAGATCGGACAGTCTAGACAAAAACATTCAGTACTTC. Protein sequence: CASSRSDSLDKNIQYF.

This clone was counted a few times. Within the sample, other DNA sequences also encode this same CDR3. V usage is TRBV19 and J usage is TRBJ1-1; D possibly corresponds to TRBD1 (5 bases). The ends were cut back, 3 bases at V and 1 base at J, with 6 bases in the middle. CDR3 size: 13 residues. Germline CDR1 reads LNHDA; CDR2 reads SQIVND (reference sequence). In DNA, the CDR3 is TGTGCCAGTAGTATTACAGGGAACACTGAAGCTTTCTTT. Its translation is CASSITGNTEAFF.

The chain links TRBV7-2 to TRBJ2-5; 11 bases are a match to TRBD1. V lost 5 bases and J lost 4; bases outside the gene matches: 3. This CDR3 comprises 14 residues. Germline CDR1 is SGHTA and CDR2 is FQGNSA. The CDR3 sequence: CASSPGQGGETQYF. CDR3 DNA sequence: TGTGCCAGCAGCCCGGGACAGGGGGGAGAGACCCAGTACTTC.

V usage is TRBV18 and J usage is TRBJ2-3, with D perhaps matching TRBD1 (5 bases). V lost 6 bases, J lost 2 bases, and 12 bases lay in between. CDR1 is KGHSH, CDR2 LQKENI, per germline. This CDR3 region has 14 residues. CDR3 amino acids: CASSISGHTDTQYF. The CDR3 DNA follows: TGTGCCAGCTCCATTTCAGGGCACACAGATACGCAGTATTTT.

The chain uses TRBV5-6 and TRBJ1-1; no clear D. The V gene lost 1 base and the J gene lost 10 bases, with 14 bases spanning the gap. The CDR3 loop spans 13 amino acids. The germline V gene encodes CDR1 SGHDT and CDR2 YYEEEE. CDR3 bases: TGTGCCAGCAGCTTGTTTGTAGGAGTCTCAGCTTTCTTT. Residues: CASSLFVGVSAFF.

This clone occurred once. The CDR3, as DNA: TGTGCCAGCAGTCCCGGGACAGGGGGGAACACTGAAGCTTTCTTT. It translates to CASSPGTGGNTEAFF. The V call is TRBV6-4, the J call TRBJ1-1, with 11 bases lining up with TRBD1. There are 15 residues in the CDR3. V was pared by 5 bases and J by 1 base, with 3 bases of the junction left unmatched. From germline, CDR1 is MRHNA and CDR2 SNTAGT.

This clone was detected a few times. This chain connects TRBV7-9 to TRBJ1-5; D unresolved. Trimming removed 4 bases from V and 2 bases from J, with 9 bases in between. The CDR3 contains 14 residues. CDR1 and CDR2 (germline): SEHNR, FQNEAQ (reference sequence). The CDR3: CASSYSGGNQPQHF. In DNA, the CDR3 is TGTGCCAGCAGCTATTCGGGAGGCAATCAGCCCCAGCATTTT. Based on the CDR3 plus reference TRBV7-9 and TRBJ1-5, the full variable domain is DTGVSQNPRHKITKRGQNVTFRCDPISEHNRLYWYRQTLGQGPEFLTYFQNEAQLEKSRLLSDRFSAERPKGSFSTLEIQRTEQGDSAMYLCASSYSGGNQPQHFGDGTRLSIL.

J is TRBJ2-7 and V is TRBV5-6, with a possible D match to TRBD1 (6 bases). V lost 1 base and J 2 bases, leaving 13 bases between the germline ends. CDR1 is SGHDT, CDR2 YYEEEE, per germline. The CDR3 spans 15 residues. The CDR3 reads CASSLLNGQPYEQYF. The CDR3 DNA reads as TGTGCCAGCAGCTTGTTAAACGGACAGCCCTACGAGCAGTACTTC.

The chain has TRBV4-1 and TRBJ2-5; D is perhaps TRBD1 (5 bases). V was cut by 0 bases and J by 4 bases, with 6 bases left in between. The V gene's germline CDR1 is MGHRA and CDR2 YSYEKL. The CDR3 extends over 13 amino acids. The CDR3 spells CASSQDRGETQYF. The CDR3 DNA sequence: TGCGCCAGCAGCCAAGATAGGGGAGAGACCCAGTACTTC.

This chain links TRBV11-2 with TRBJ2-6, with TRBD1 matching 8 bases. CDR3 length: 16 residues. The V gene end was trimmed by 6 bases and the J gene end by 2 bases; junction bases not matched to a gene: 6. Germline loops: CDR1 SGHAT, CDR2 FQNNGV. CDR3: CASRSNRGAGANVLTF. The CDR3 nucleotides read TGTGCCAGCAGGTCGAACAGGGGGGCTGGGGCCAACGTCCTGACTTTC.

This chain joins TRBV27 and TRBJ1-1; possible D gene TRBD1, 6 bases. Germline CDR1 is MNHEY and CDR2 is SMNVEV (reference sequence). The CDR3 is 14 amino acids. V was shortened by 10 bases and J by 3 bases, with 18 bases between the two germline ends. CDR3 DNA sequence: TGTGCCACCAGACTCTCTGGACAGCACACTGAAGCTTTCTTT. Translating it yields CATRLSGQHTEAFF.

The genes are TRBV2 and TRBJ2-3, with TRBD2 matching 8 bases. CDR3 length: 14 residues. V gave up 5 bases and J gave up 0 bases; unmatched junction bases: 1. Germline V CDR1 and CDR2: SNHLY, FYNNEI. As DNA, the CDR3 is TGTGCCAGCAGTTTAGCGGGGAGCACAGATACGCAGTATTTT. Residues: CASSLAGSTDTQYF.

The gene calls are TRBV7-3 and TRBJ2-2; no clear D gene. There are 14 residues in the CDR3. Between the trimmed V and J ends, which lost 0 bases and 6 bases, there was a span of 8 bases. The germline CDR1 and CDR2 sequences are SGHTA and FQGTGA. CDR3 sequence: CASSLTSNAGELFF. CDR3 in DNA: TGTGCCAGCAGCTTAACCTCTAATGCCGGGGAGCTGTTTTTT.

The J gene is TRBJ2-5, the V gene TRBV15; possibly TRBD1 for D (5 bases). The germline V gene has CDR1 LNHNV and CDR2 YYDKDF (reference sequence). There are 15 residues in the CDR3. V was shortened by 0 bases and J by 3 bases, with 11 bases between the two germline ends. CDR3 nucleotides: TGTGCCACCAGCAGAGATAGGCCAGGGAAAGAGACCCAGTACTTC. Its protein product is CATSRDRPGKETQYF.

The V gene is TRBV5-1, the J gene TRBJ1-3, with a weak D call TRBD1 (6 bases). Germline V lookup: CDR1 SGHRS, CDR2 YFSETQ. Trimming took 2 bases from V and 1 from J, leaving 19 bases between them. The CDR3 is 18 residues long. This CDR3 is CASSLTGHRWDSGNTIYF. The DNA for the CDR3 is TGCGCCAGCAGCTTAACGGGACACCGTTGGGATTCTGGAAACACCATATATTTT.

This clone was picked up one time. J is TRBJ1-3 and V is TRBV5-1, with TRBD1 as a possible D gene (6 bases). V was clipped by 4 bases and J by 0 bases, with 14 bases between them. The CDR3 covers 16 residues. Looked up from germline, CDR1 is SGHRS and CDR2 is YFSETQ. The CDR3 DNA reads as TGCGCCAGCAGCGAGGGACATGCCTTCTCTGGAAACACCATATATTTT. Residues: CASSEGHAFSGNTIYF.

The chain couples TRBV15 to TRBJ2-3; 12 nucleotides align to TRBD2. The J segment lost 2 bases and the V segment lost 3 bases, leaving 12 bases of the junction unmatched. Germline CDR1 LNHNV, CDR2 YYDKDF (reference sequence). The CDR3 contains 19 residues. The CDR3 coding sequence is TGTGCCACCAGCAGCCTCCGCCCTGGACTAGCGGGGAACACAGATACGCAGTATTTT. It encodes CATSSLRPGLAGNTDTQYF.

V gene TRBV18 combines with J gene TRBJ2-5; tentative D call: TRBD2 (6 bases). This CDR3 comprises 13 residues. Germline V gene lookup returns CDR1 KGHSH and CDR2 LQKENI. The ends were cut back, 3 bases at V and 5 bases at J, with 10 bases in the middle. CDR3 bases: TGTGCCAGCTCACCGGAGAGCGGGGAGACCCAGTACTTC. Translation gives CASSPESGETQYF.